A single sample is the source of the 8 T cell receptor beta chains below, sequenced in a study of blood T cell repertoires in COVID-19. The protocol was immunoSEQ multiplex PCR, while the TCRdb copy is restricted to in-frame clones and leaves out a portion. This table holds roughly 320,000 clones, more than 80% found once. Sequenced input: peripheral blood. These receptors came from a woman aged 45-65 years with COVID-19, enrolled during active disease.

The genes are TRBV4-1 and TRBJ1-1; possible D gene TRBD1, 6 bases. There are 16 residues in the CDR3. Germline-derived CDR1 and CDR2 are MGHRA and YSYEKL. V dropped 4 bases and J dropped 2 bases, with 17 bases sitting between them. The CDR3 sequence: CASSPGENPRNTEAFF. The CDR3 bases are TGCGCCAGCAGCCCAGGGGAAAACCCTAGAAACACTGAAGCTTTCTTT.

J is TRBJ2-3 and V is TRBV9, with a weak D call TRBD1 (6 bases). There are 12 residues in the CDR3. The germline CDR1 and CDR2 sequences are SGDLS and YYNGEE. Deletions cut 3 bases from V and 8 bases from J, with 10 bases between. In DNA form, the CDR3 reads TGTGCCAGCAGCGCTCGCAGGGGTACGCAGTATTTT. The encoded protein is CASSARRGTQYF.

The rearrangement links TRBV19 to TRBJ1-1, with D tentatively TRBD1 (5 bases). The CDR3 loop spans 17 amino acids. Germline CDR1 is LNHDA and CDR2 is SQIVND (reference sequence). V lost 6 bases to trimming and J lost 1 base, with 21 bases between them. In DNA, the CDR3 is TGTGCCAGTAGAGTAGACAGAGACCACGTGGGGAACACTGAAGCTTTCTTT. Translated, it gives CASRVDRDHVGNTEAFF.

The CDR3 DNA reads TGTGCCAGCTCACCTGCAGGGAACACTGAAGCTTTCTTT. Translation: CASSPAGNTEAFF. The chain joins TRBV18 to TRBJ1-1; D gene uncertain. Trimming stripped 3 bases from V and 1 base from J, with 6 bases between. The CDR3 sequence is 13 residues long. In germline, CDR1 is KGHSH, CDR2 LQKENI.

The chain joins TRBV19 to TRBJ1-1; TRBD1 is a possible D gene (5 bases). This CDR3 is built from 14 residues. Germline V gives CDR1 LNHDA, CDR2 SQIVND (reference sequence). V was shortened by 7 bases and J by 4 bases, with 16 bases between the two germline ends. This CDR3 is CASIRQGGATEAFF. The CDR3 DNA reads TGTGCCAGTATAAGGCAGGGTGGGGCCACTGAAGCTTTCTTT. Combining the CDR3 with reference TRBV19 and TRBJ1-1 gives the whole variable domain DGGITQSPKYLFRKEGQNVTLSCEQNLNHDAMYWYRQDPGQGLRLIYYSQIVNDFQKGDIAEGYSVSREKKESFPLTVTSAQKNPTAFYLCASIRQGGATEAFFGQGTRLTVV.

The chain is built from TRBV14 and TRBJ1-1; no firm D call. The germline gives CDR1 SGHDN, CDR2 FVKESK. CDR3 size: 13 residues. V was cut by 1 base and J by 1 base, with 4 bases left in between. The CDR3 DNA reads TGTGCCAGCAGCCAAGGGCCGAACACTGAAGCTTTCTTT. As protein: CASSQGPNTEAFF.

V usage is TRBV19 and J usage is TRBJ2-1; D ambiguous. Per the germline V gene, CDR1 is LNHDA and CDR2 is SQIVND (reference sequence). V lost 0 bases, J lost 2 bases, and 5 bases lay in between. The CDR3 runs to 14 residues. The CDR3 reads CASSIERAYNEQFF. The DNA of the CDR3 is TGTGCCAGTAGTATAGAACGAGCCTACAATGAGCAGTTCTTC.

The CDR3 DNA is TGTGCCAGTAGTACGGTTGGTCCCTTCGGCACAGATACGCAGTATTTT. This codes for CASSTVGPFGTDTQYF. The chain combines TRBV19 with TRBJ2-3; no firm D call. Per the germline V gene, CDR1 is LNHDA and CDR2 is SQIVND (reference sequence). Trimming removed 4 bases at V and 1 base at J, with 15 bases between. The CDR3 length is 16 residues. Complete variable domain (other parts from reference TRBV19 and TRBJ2-3): DGGITQSPKYLFRKEGQNVTLSCEQNLNHDAMYWYRQDPGQGLRLIYYSQIVNDFQKGDIAEGYSVSREKKESFPLTVTSAQKNPTAFYLCASSTVGPFGTDTQYFGPGTRLTVL.